One and the same sample provided the 25 T cell receptor beta chains below, sequenced in a study of regulatory T cells in long-lasting Graves disease (dated by TCRdb to about 2021). This specimen's time point label, interpreted: persistent/refractory GD, antithyroid drugs over 5 years with positive TRAb. For both TCR sequencing and RNA sequencing, RNA was extracted from PBMCs in TRIzol. The library relied on multiplex PCR. Sequencing was performed on an Illumina HiSeq 4000. iRepertoire HTBI primers and Arm-PCR amplification of CDR3 regions were used to construct TCR beta libraries. TCRdb handled the public reads itself, with Q25 trimming in fastp and clone calling in MiXCR, and kept productive beta chains. Identical CDR3 protein sequences are pooled into one entry, listed with their most common genes and DNA. The sample table shows about 400,000 distinct CDR3 sequences, and 20% to 25% are seen once. Less than 25% of the sample is in the top ten clones.

The material sequenced was peripheral blood mononuclear cells (PBMCs), taken when the disease was refractory, from a patient treated with antithyroid drugs. The receptors were sampled from a female donor with Graves disease.

V gene TRBV3-1 combines with J gene TRBJ1-1; maybe TRBD1 (6 bases). Trimming left V 1 base short and J 7 bases short, with 7 bases between. The germline V gene encodes CDR1 LGHDT and CDR2 YNNKEL (reference sequence). The CDR3 totals 12 residues. In DNA form, the CDR3 reads TGTGCCAGCAGCCAAGGGACAGTTGAAGCTTTCTTT. This codes for CASSQGTVEAFF.

This clonotype was seen more than once but under ten times. The rearrangement joins TRBV6-1 to TRBJ2-2; D might be TRBD1 (5 bases). V gave up 6 bases and J gave up 1 base, with 9 bases separating them. The CDR3 loop spans 14 amino acids. The germline gives CDR1 MNHNS, CDR2 SASEGT. The CDR3 sequence: CASSAQGNTGELFF. For the CDR3, the DNA is TGTGCCAGCAGCGCCCAGGGGAACACCGGGGAGCTGTTTTTT.

This clonotype was observed a single time. A much larger clonotype is one base distant, so this may be a read error. The rearrangement uses TRBV7-2 and TRBJ2-7; tentative D call: TRBD1 (6 bases). The CDR3 is 15 amino acids. Germline assignment: CDR1 SGHTA and CDR2 FQGNSA. The CDR3 DNA follows: TGTGCCAGCAGCCAGGGACAAACACCCTCCCACGAGCAGTACTTC. It specifies CASSQGQTPSHEQYF.

This clonotype was found many times. The chain is built from TRBV10-3 and TRBJ2-7; tentatively, D is TRBD2 (5 bases). The V gene lost 0 bases and the J gene lost 5 bases, with 14 bases spanning the gap. The germline CDR1 and CDR2 sequences are ENHRY and SYGVKD. This CDR3 comprises 15 residues. CDR3 loop: CAISESRGLFHEQYF. The CDR3 DNA reads TGTGCCATCAGTGAGTCACGAGGGTTGTTCCACGAGCAGTACTTC.

This clonotype was seen more than once but under ten times. The chain couples TRBV5-1 to TRBJ2-7; no clear D gene. V lost 0 bases and J 6 bases, leaving 10 bases between the germline ends. This CDR3 contains 13 residues. The germline V gene has CDR1 SGHRS and CDR2 YFSETQ. CDR3 sequence: CASSLDGSGEQYF. The CDR3 DNA reads TGCGCCAGCAGCTTGGACGGAAGTGGCGAGCAGTACTTC. The entire variable domain, with the rest obtained from reference TRBV5-1 and TRBJ2-7, is as follows: KAGVTQTPRYLIKTRGQQVTLSCSPISGHRSVSWYQQTPGQGLQFLFEYFSETQRNKGNFPGRFSGRQFSNSRSEMNVSTLELGDSALYLCASSLDGSGEQYFGPGTRLTVT.

The chain employs TRBV6-1 and TRBJ2-7; TRBD2 matches at 10 bases. Germline V gives CDR1 MNHNS, CDR2 SASEGT. The CDR3 has 14 residues. The ends lost 5 bases at V and 0 bases at J; junction bases unmatched: 1. The CDR3 DNA reads as TGTGCCAGCAGTAGCGGGAGGGCCTCCTACGAGCAGTACTTC. Its translation: CASSSGRASYEQYF.

This clonotype was counted at least ten times. The chain couples TRBV28 to TRBJ2-5; D possibly corresponds to TRBD2 (6 bases). This CDR3 is 17 amino acids long. Trimming left V 3 bases short and J 4 bases short, with 21 bases between. CDR1 is MDHEN, CDR2 SYDVKM, per germline. The CDR3 coding sequence is TGTGCCAGCAGTTTGGTATACGAAGCGGGCCGACGAGAGACCCAGTACTTC. It specifies CASSLVYEAGRRETQYF.

This clonotype was detected ten times or more. The gene calls are TRBV20-1 and TRBJ2-7; TRBD2 aligns across 13 bases. Looked up from germline, CDR1 is DFQATT and CDR2 is SNEGSKA (reference sequence). The V gene end was trimmed by 6 bases and the J gene end by 5 bases; junction bases not matched to a gene: 4. The CDR3 runs to 13 residues. The CDR3 here is CSAGLAGEHEQYF. The CDR3 DNA reads TGCAGTGCCGGACTAGCGGGAGAGCACGAGCAGTACTTC.

This clonotype was found a few times. Written as DNA, the CDR3 is TGTGCCAGCAGTGCCGGACAGGGCATGCGGAATGAAAAACTGTTTTTT. Translated: CASSAGQGMRNEKLFF. The rearrangement joins TRBV6-1 to TRBJ1-4, with 8 bases lining up with TRBD1. The CDR3 loop spans 16 amino acids. The V gene's germline CDR1 is MNHNS and CDR2 SASEGT. V trimming: 4 bases; J trimming: 5 bases; junction bases outside the gene matches: 9.

With respect to this clonotype: A far larger clone is a single base away, which makes a read error likely. The chain carries TRBV6-2 or TRBV6-3 and TRBJ1-2; a possible D gene is TRBD1 (5 bases). The germline V and J ends were trimmed by 5 bases and 8 bases, with 18 bases remaining between them. The CDR3 runs 14 residues. Germline lookup yields CDR1 MNHEY and CDR2 SVGEGT. Here the CDR3 reads CASSEGRCREGYTF. CDR3 nucleotide sequence: TGTGCCAGCAGTGAAGGGAGGTGCAGGGAAGGCTACACCTTC.

This chain links TRBV5-1 with TRBJ2-2; 9 bases match TRBD2. CDR1 and CDR2 (germline): SGHRS, YFSETQ. The CDR3 is 15 amino acids. The V and J ends lost 6 bases and 0 bases, in that order; junction bases with no gene match: 3. In nucleotides, the CDR3 is TGCGCCAGCAAGCGGGAGGTCGCGAACACCGGGGAGCTGTTTTTT. It translates to CASKREVANTGELFF.

The chain has TRBV30 and TRBJ2-5; D call uncertain. V gave up 2 bases and J gave up 5 bases, with 12 bases separating them. The CDR3 is 13 residues long. Germline CDR1 and CDR2: GTSNPN and SVGIG (reference sequence). The CDR3 reads CAWSPITRETQYF. The CDR3 DNA reads as TGTGCCTGGAGTCCGATAACCCGGGAGACCCAGTACTTC.

This clonotype was detected once. The V gene is TRBV6-1, the J gene TRBJ2-7, with 8 bases aligning to TRBD1. The germline V gene encodes CDR1 MNHNS and CDR2 SASEGT. This CDR3 spans 13 amino acids. Trimming at V came to 9 bases and at J to 9 bases, leaving 13 bases not matched to a gene. The CDR3 loop is CASSSTGAGGQYF. CDR3 DNA: TGTGCCAGTTCCTCGACAGGGGCAGGCGGGCAGTACTTC.

With regard to this clonotype: It is likely a read error, because the conserved phenylalanine at the end of the CDR3 is missing. The DNA is left out, because the CDR3 cannot be placed on it with certainty; the CDR3 is given as TCRdb lists it. The chain is built from TRBV6-1 and TRBJ2-7; the listed D gene, TRBD2, was not tested against the DNA. Germline CDR1 and CDR2: MNHNS and SASEGT. Both ends counted, the CDR3 spans 13 residues. This CDR3 is CASSLDPGLARPG.

The rearrangement joins TRBV29-1 to TRBJ2-7; D is ambiguous. V was shortened by 6 bases and J by 2 bases, with 14 bases between the two germline ends. Germline loops: CDR1 SQVTM, CDR2 ANQGSEA. There are 13 residues in the CDR3. CDR3 DNA: TGCAGCGTCTCGATAGGTGGGCCCTACGAGCAGTACTTC. Encoded protein: CSVSIGGPYEQYF.

This chain uses TRBV20-1 with TRBJ2-3; unclear D gene. The CDR3 is made up of 15 amino acids. Germline V gene lookup returns CDR1 DFQATT and CDR2 SNEGSKA (reference sequence). The V end was cut by 3 bases, the J end by 4 bases, with 17 bases between. The CDR3 sequence: CSASPPGVSADTQYF. The CDR3 DNA follows: TGCAGTGCTAGCCCCCCTGGGGTCAGTGCAGATACGCAGTATTTT.

V usage is TRBV20-1 and J usage is TRBJ2-7; a weak D match, TRBD2 (5 bases). Per the germline V gene, CDR1 is DFQATT and CDR2 is SNEGSKA (reference sequence). There are 13 residues in the CDR3. Trimming left V 6 bases short and J 5 bases short, with 17 bases between. The CDR3 bases are TGCAGTGCCCGAAGAGGGATACGGCACGAGCAGTACTTC. This codes for CSARRGIRHEQYF.

This clonotype was seen at least ten times. The chain carries TRBV2 and TRBJ1-2; D is possibly TRBD1 (5 bases). The CDR3 is made up of 14 amino acids. In germline, CDR1 is SNHLY, CDR2 FYNNEI. Trimming cost V 1 base and J 7 bases, with 13 bases left between them. As DNA, the CDR3 is TGTGCCAGCAGTGAAGACAGGCGGTATGCTGGCTACACCTTC. This encodes CASSEDRRYAGYTF.

This clonotype was detected many times. The rearrangement uses TRBV20-1 and TRBJ2-7, with TRBD2 matching 12 bases. CDR3 length: 18 amino acids. V was pared by 5 bases and J by 6 bases, with 20 bases of the junction left unmatched. Germline lookup yields CDR1 DFQATT and CDR2 SNEGSKA (reference sequence). In DNA form, the CDR3 reads TGCAGTGCTCCGGCGGCCACGTTCGGACTAGCGGGAAGACCCGAGCAGTACTTC. Residues: CSAPAATFGLAGRPEQYF.

This clonotype was observed at least ten times. The J gene is TRBJ2-7, the V gene TRBV12-3 or TRBV12-4; 12 positions match TRBD2. The CDR3 spans 14 residues. With 5 bases clipped from V and 4 bases from J, the junction kept 3 bases outside the gene matches. The CDR3: CASSASGRVYEQYF. The CDR3 DNA reads TGTGCCAGCAGTGCTAGCGGGAGGGTTTACGAGCAGTACTTC.

This clonotype was detected ten times or more. The chain recombines TRBV10-3 with TRBJ2-7, with D tentatively TRBD2 (6 bases). In germline, CDR1 is ENHRY, CDR2 SYGVKD. V was clipped by 8 bases and J by 4 bases, with 12 bases between them. This CDR3 is 12 amino acids long. Written as DNA, the CDR3 is TGTGCCATCGGCGAAGGGAGGTACGAGCAGTACTTC. It translates to CAIGEGRYEQYF.

J is TRBJ2-7 and V is TRBV20-1, with D possibly TRBD2 on 7 matching bases. This CDR3 comprises 13 residues. The V gene lost 3 bases and the J gene lost 3 bases, with 12 bases spanning the gap. CDR1 and CDR2 from the germline V gene are DFQATT and SNEGSKA (reference sequence). The CDR3 protein is CSASGGGGYEQYF. In nucleotides, the CDR3 is TGCAGTGCTAGTGGGGGAGGGGGCTACGAGCAGTACTTC.

This clonotype was seen repeatedly, ten times or more. The chain links TRBV11-2 to TRBJ2-7; no clear D. The CDR3 extends over 14 amino acids. The ends were cut back, 1 base at V and 0 bases at J, with 7 bases in the middle. CDR1 is SGHAT and CDR2 is FQNNGV in the germline V gene. CDR3 in amino acids: CASSLGQASYEQYF. Written as DNA, the CDR3 is TGTGCCAGCAGCTTAGGTCAGGCCTCCTACGAGCAGTACTTC.

This clonotype was detected only a few times. The genes are TRBV2 and TRBJ2-1; TRBD2 matches at 8 bases. CDR3 size: 12 residues. Germline-derived CDR1 and CDR2 are SNHLY and FYNNEI. J was trimmed by 10 bases and V by 7 bases; bases with no gene match: 6. CDR3 protein: CASMAGGEEQFF. CDR3 in DNA: TGTGCCAGCATGGCGGGAGGAGAAGAGCAGTTCTTC.

This clonotype was observed once. The CDR3 DNA reads as TGTGCCAGCAGCTTAGTAGATGGGGGAGACTACGAGCAGTACTTC. Amino acids: CASSLVDGGDYEQYF. V gene TRBV7-6 combines with J gene TRBJ2-7; either TRBD1 or TRBD2 may fit D (5 bases each). This CDR3 region has 15 residues. CDR1 SGHVS and CDR2 FNYEAQ come from the germline V gene. Trimming removed 1 base from V and 3 bases from J, with 13 bases in between.